This TCR beta chain originates from a study of shared clonotypes between healthy human individuals. Overall study context: A couple of female and a few male donors aged 18 to 49 were enrolled. Study-wide results and caveats: In having few donors, the study represented limited genetic and exposure-history diversity. Although depth was large, rarefaction showed that sequencing of the sorted subsets was incomplete. Non-shared clonotypes were found to have lower generation probabilities than the clonotypes that were shared by all four of the sorted-subset donors.

V was trimmed by 2 bases and J by 0 bases, leaving 5 bases between them. The CDR3 totals 14 residues. The germline V gene encodes CDR1 ENHRY and CDR2 SYGVKD. The method was immunoSEQ multiplex PCR; TCRdb's version includes in-frame clones alone and lacks a portion of them. The sample shows 1,100,000 or so clones, around three quarters of them seen only once. In regard to this clone: The antigen is unknown.

The sample comprised memory CD4+ T cells from PBMCs. The subset: CD45RA-negative fraction. The source of this sequence is a man aged 18 to 29 in good health. Some clones in this sample may be carry-over from other donors' samples. The chain has TRBV10-3 and TRBJ1-3; D remains ambiguous. CDR3 nucleotide sequence: TGTGCCATCAGTGAGGGCAACTCTGGAAACACCATATATTTT. Amino acids: CAISEGNSGNTIYF.